These 18 T cell receptor beta chains share one sample of origin, sequenced in a study of blood T cell repertoires in COVID-19 (dated by TCRdb to 2019 to 2021). The library was obtained by the immunoSEQ multiplex PCR assay. Not all clones reach the TCRdb copy of this immuneACCESS table, which keeps in-frame sequences only. Checked studies attribute under half of the gap to unresolved V genes and leave the rest unexplained. The sample includes some 130,000 clones, with roughly 83% observed a single time. The top ten clones comprise under 1.5% of the sample. Sequenced input: peripheral blood. These receptor sequences come from a man in his sixties with acute or convalescent COVID-19.

V usage is TRBV12-3 or TRBV12-4 and J usage is TRBJ2-3, with 10 bases that match TRBD2. V was pared by 8 bases and J by 3 bases, with 2 bases of the junction left unmatched. The CDR3 covers 13 residues. In DNA form, the CDR3 reads TGTGCCAGCGAGACTAGCGGGACAGATACGCAGTATTTT. Protein sequence: CASETSGTDTQYF.

The rearrangement links TRBV6-1 to TRBJ1-1, with D unresolved. CDR1 and CDR2 from the germline V gene are MNHNS and SASEGT. V lost 3 bases, J lost 4 bases, and 15 bases lay in between. The CDR3 length is 15 residues. The CDR3 loop is CASSDLSRSGTEAFF. Written as DNA, the CDR3 is TGTGCCAGCAGTGATCTTTCCAGGTCCGGCACTGAAGCTTTCTTT.

The chain links TRBV7-9 to TRBJ2-1; TRBD2 aligns across 13 bases. V lost 5 bases to trimming and J lost 5 bases; unmatched junction nucleotides: 6. There are 16 residues in the CDR3. Germline-derived CDR1 and CDR2 are SEHNR and FQNEAQ (reference sequence). The CDR3 reads CASSDRLAGGNNEQFF. The CDR3 DNA sequence: TGTGCCAGCAGCGATCGACTAGCGGGAGGAAACAATGAGCAGTTCTTC.

This clone was seen only a few times. V gene TRBV19 combines with J gene TRBJ1-1, with D maybe TRBD1 (6 bases). The length of the CDR3 is 20 residues. The germline V gene encodes CDR1 LNHDA and CDR2 SQIVND (reference sequence). V was shortened by 7 bases and J by 8 bases, with 38 bases between the two germline ends. CDR3 nucleotide sequence: TGTGCCAGTAATCCTCGGAGGCAGGTTGTCCTGGGGGCTGGTCATTCGGAAGCTTTCTTT. As protein: CASNPRRQVVLGAGHSEAFF.

The chain is built from TRBV7-9 and TRBJ1-2; D call uncertain. The CDR3 is 15 amino acids. CDR1 is SEHNR and CDR2 is FQNEAQ in the germline V gene (reference sequence). Trimming removed 1 base from V and 4 bases from J, with 13 bases in between. CDR3 loop: CASSLVGTRGYGYTF. CDR3 in DNA: TGTGCCAGCAGCTTAGTCGGAACCCGGGGCTATGGCTACACCTTC.

The rearrangement joins TRBV7-3 to TRBJ2-3, with D tentatively TRBD1 (5 bases). V was cut by 5 bases and J by 4 bases, with 16 bases left in between. This CDR3 comprises 15 residues. CDR1 is SGHTA, CDR2 FQGTGA, per germline. Here the CDR3 reads CASSLNPGLPDTQYF. The CDR3 bases are TGTGCCAGCAGCCTCAATCCAGGGCTCCCAGATACGCAGTATTTT. Drawing the rest from reference TRBV7-3 and TRBJ2-3, the complete variable domain is GAGVSQTPSNKVTEKGKYVELRCDPISGHTALYWYRQSLGQGPEFLIYFQGTGAADDSGLPNDRFFAVRPEGSVSTLKIQRTERGDSAVYLCASSLNPGLPDTQYFGPGTRLTVL.

The chain is built from TRBV6-5 and TRBJ2-7, with 9 bases lining up with TRBD1. V lost 2 bases to trimming and J lost 4 bases; unmatched junction nucleotides: 9. Germline CDR1 MNHEY, CDR2 SVGAGI. This CDR3 is built from 16 residues. CDR3 sequence (DNA): TGTGCCAGCAGTTACCTGGTGAGGACAGGGGCATACGAGCAGTACTTC. It specifies CASSYLVRTGAYEQYF.

The chain has TRBV5-1 and TRBJ2-1; 9 bases align to TRBD2. Losses at the gene ends were 4 bases for V and 8 bases for J; bases not matched to a gene: 7. This CDR3 region has 14 residues. Germline loops: CDR1 SGHRS, CDR2 YFSETQ. CDR3 region: CASSPGTSRYEQFF. CDR3 DNA: TGCGCCAGCAGCCCGGGGACTAGCCGGTATGAGCAGTTCTTC.

The V and J genes are TRBV3-1 (or the pseudogene TRBV3-2) and TRBJ2-4, with a weak D call TRBD1 (5 bases). Trimming pared 4 bases from V and 13 bases from J, leaving 8 bases between. The CDR3 runs to 10 residues. CDR1 and CDR2 from the germline V gene are LGHDT and YNNKEL (reference sequence). CDR3 region: CASSLQEQYF. The CDR3 bases are TGTGCCAGCAGCCTACAGGAACAGTACTTC.

The chain employs TRBV27 and TRBJ2-3; D gene unclear. Looked up from germline, CDR1 is MNHEY and CDR2 is SMNVEV (reference sequence). Trimming shortened V by 4 bases and J by 6 bases, and 20 bases separated the two germline ends. This CDR3 comprises 16 residues. The CDR3, as DNA: TGTGCCAGCAGTTCGAAAACCCCCGGAGTCGGGGATACGCAGTATTTT. It is translated as CASSSKTPGVGDTQYF.

The V gene is TRBV24-1, the J gene TRBJ2-1, with 10 bases matching TRBD1. The CDR3 loop spans 14 amino acids. Germline V gives CDR1 KGHDR, CDR2 SFDVKD. V gave up 9 bases and J gave up 8 bases; unmatched junction bases: 9. Here the CDR3 reads CATAQGQGTYEQFF. CDR3 DNA sequence: TGTGCCACCGCGCAGGGACAGGGGACATATGAGCAGTTCTTC.

The genes are TRBV24-1 and TRBJ1-3; D possibly corresponds to TRBD1 (5 bases). CDR1 and CDR2 from the germline V gene are KGHDR and SFDVKD. The CDR3 runs to 13 residues. V was clipped by 3 bases and J by 9 bases, with 11 bases between them. This chain's CDR3 is CATSDGHLGTIYF. The CDR3 bases are TGTGCCACCAGTGATGGACATCTCGGCACCATATATTTT.

V and J are TRBV6-4 and TRBJ2-1; 7 nucleotides match TRBD1. The V and J ends lost 4 bases and 9 bases, in that order; junction bases with no gene match: 9. Germline CDR1 reads MRHNA; CDR2 reads SNTAGT. This CDR3 comprises 14 residues. CDR3 sequence: CASSVDRVSGEQFF. In nucleotides, the CDR3 is TGTGCCAGCAGTGTCGACAGGGTATCGGGTGAGCAGTTCTTC.

V gene TRBV30 combines with J gene TRBJ1-1, with D uncertain. Trimming pared 3 bases from V and 0 bases from J, leaving 11 bases between. Looked up from germline, CDR1 is GTSNPN and CDR2 is SVGIG (reference sequence). There are 14 residues in the CDR3. This CDR3 is CAWRIGQMNTEAFF. In DNA form, the CDR3 reads TGTGCCTGGAGGATTGGGCAGATGAACACTGAAGCTTTCTTT.

In this sample, this clone turned up once. The rearrangement uses TRBV11-1 and TRBJ1-2; D ambiguous. The CDR3 is 15 amino acids. From germline, CDR1 is SGHAT and CDR2 FQDESV (reference sequence). V lost 0 bases to trimming and J lost 4 bases, with 12 bases between them. DNA for the CDR3: TGTGCCAGCAGCTTAGCAAGTGGGCCCGGCTATGGCTACACCTTC. Its protein product is CASSLASGPGYGYTF.

The V gene is TRBV5-1, the J gene TRBJ1-1; 7 nucleotides align to TRBD1. Per germline, CDR1 SGHRS and CDR2 YFSETQ. The CDR3 has 14 amino acids. V shed 3 bases and J 1 base; nucleotides not matched to a gene: 3. The chain's CDR3 is CASSYQGENTEAFF. The CDR3 DNA sequence: TGCGCCAGCAGCTATCAGGGGGAGAACACTGAAGCTTTCTTT.

The V gene is TRBV5-4, the J gene TRBJ1-2; 8 bases align to TRBD1. The junction had 2 bases not matched to a gene; V was cut back by 4 bases and J by 3 bases. The CDR3 loop spans 13 amino acids. Per the germline V gene, CDR1 is SGHNT and CDR2 is YYREEE (reference sequence). In nucleotides, the CDR3 is TGTGCCAGCAGCCAGGACAGGGACTATGGCTACACCTTC. It is translated as CASSQDRDYGYTF. The whole variable domain, remainder taken from reference TRBV5-4 and TRBJ1-2, is ETGVTQSPTHLIKTRGQQVTLRCSSQSGHNTVSWYQQALGQGPQFIFQYYREEENGRGNFPPRFSGLQFPNYSSELNVNALELDDSALYLCASSQDRDYGYTFGSGTRLTVV.

CDR3 sequence (DNA): TGTGCCAGCAGCTCTCCGGGACTAGCGGGGAAGAACACCGGGGAGCTGTTTTTT. It encodes CASSSPGLAGKNTGELFF. The chain uses TRBV5-6 and TRBJ2-2; 13 nucleotides align to TRBD2. Germline V gives CDR1 SGHDT, CDR2 YYEEEE. This CDR3 region has 18 residues. Trimming at V came to 3 bases and at J to 1 base, leaving 6 bases not matched to a gene.